A selection of T cell receptor beta chains follows, all from one sample in a study of OX40 agonist ivuxolimab in advanced cancers. The method was immunoSEQ multiplex PCR; TCRdb's version includes in-frame clones alone and lacks a portion of them. The table shows fewer than 85,000 clones, with 85% to 90% occurring only once. The sample here was CD4+ or CD8+ T cells sorted from blood, taken in a trial of the OX40 agonist ivuxolimab. The receptors originated from an adult with an advanced solid tumor such as melanoma, head and neck, liver or kidney cancer. Both conserved end residues are part of each CDR3. The order of the fields is V gene, D gene, clone size, J gene, CDR3 protein, CDR3 DNA. D genes are given only for firm matches. Some rows mark clone size as missing; the rest say once, few, many or name a class of expanded clone.

TRBV5-6	.	.	TRBJ2-5	CASSYSPTTAETQYF	TGTGCCAGCAGCTACTCCCCTACGACTGCTGAGACCCAGTACTTC
TRBV25-1	TRBD2	.	TRBJ2-3	CASSEWLAGNTDTQYF	TGTGCCAGCAGTGAATGGCTAGCGGGAAACACAGATACGCAGTATTTT
TRBV5-1	.	.	TRBJ2-2	CASSGPNTGELFF	TGCGCCAGCAGCGGGCCGAACACCGGGGAGCTGTTTTTT
TRBV6-4	.	.	TRBJ1-5	CASSAIGPGVQPQHF	TGTGCCAGCAGTGCAATCGGCCCAGGGGTTCAGCCCCAGCATTTT
TRBV5-4	.	few	TRBJ1-2	CASSLDSGGGYTF	TGTGCCAGCAGCTTGGACTCCGGGGGTGGCTACACCTTC
TRBV18	TRBD2	.	TRBJ2-5	CASSQGLAERQETQYF	TGTGCCAGCTCGCAAGGACTAGCGGAGCGCCAAGAGACCCAGTACTTC
TRBV6-1	.	.	TRBJ1-1	CASSSWTTIFF	TGTGCCAGCAGCTCATGGACGACCATCTTCTTT
TRBV5-6	.	once	TRBJ1-6	CASSYWGSPLHF	TGTGCCAGCAGCTATTGGGGTTCACCCCTCCACTTT
TRBV7-8	.	.	TRBJ2-6	CASSLFLPRSKGSGSGANVLTF	TGTGCCAGCAGCTTATTCTTACCCCGGAGTAAAGGTTCGGGCTCTGGGGCCAACGTCCTGACTTTC
TRBV28	.	.	TRBJ2-7	CASTLPGFSYEQYF	TGTGCCAGCACCCTCCCGGGCTTCTCCTACGAGCAGTACTTC
TRBV5-1	TRBD2	.	TRBJ2-3	CASSRGEVDTQYF	TGCGCCAGCAGCCGGGGGGAGGTAGATACGCAGTATTTT
TRBV18	.	.	TRBJ1-1	CASSLRTGTTNTEAFF	TGTGCCAGCTCACTCCGAACCGGGACAACGAACACTGAAGCTTTCTTT
TRBV5-1	.	.	TRBJ2-3	CASSLSSKTTDTQYF	TGCGCCAGCAGCTTGTCCAGCAAAACTACAGATACGCAGTATTTT
TRBV9	.	.	TRBJ2-3	CASSEGSAITDTQYF	TGTGCCAGCAGCGAAGGGTCAGCCATCACAGATACGCAGTATTTT
TRBV7-2	.	.	TRBJ1-5	CASILYCTGFPSNQPQHF	TGTGCCAGCATTCTCTATTGTACAGGTTTCCCAAGCAATCAGCCCCAGCATTTT
TRBV30	TRBD1	.	TRBJ1-1	CAWRRTGNTEAFF	TGTGCCTGGAGAAGGACAGGGAACACTGAAGCTTTCTTT
TRBV19	TRBD1	.	TRBJ2-7	CATKNTRLRDRGTEQYF	TGTGCCACCAAAAATACTAGGCTCCGGGACAGGGGCACGGAGCAGTACTTC
TRBV7-8	.	.	TRBJ2-5	CASSSRSGTQETQYF	TGTGCCAGCAGCTCTAGGTCAGGTACTCAAGAGACCCAGTACTTC
TRBV7-9	.	.	TRBJ1-4	CASSPDGGTAEKLFF	TGTGCCAGCAGCCCCGACGGGGGCACGGCTGAAAAACTGTTTTTT
TRBV9	TRBD2	once	TRBJ2-7	CARASAGGSYEQYF	TGTGCCCGCGCTTCAGCGGGAGGATCCTACGAGCAGTACTTC
TRBV7-3	TRBD2	.	TRBJ2-3	CASSPYPGTSARTDTQYF	TGTGCCAGCAGCCCCTACCCCGGGACTAGCGCCCGCACAGATACGCAGTATTTT
TRBV19	.	.	TRBJ1-2	CASTSGGRVGYTF	.
TRBV11-3	.	.	TRBJ2-7	CASSLVSGFEQYF	TGTGCCAGCAGCTTAGTATCGGGGTTCGAGCAGTACTTC
TRBV9	.	.	TRBJ1-5	CASSVGVHSNQPQHF	TGTGCCAGCAGCGTAGGGGTCCATAGCAATCAGCCCCAGCATTTT
TRBV14	TRBD2	.	TRBJ2-3	CASSAASGKTDTQYF	TGTGCCAGCAGCGCTGCTAGCGGGAAGACAGATACGCAGTATTTT
TRBV4-2	TRBD2	.	TRBJ2-2	CASSQVSAGTGELFF	TGTGCCAGCAGCCAAGTTTCAGCGGGGACCGGGGAGCTGTTTTTT
TRBV6-6	.	.	TRBJ2-7	CASREPPTYEQYF	TGTGCCAGCAGGGAACCCCCCACCTACGAGCAGTACTTC
TRBV27	.	.	TRBJ2-3	CASRVSSSTDTQYF	TGTGCCAGCAGGGTGTCCTCTAGCACAGATACGCAGTATTTT
TRBV30	.	.	TRBJ1-2	CAWSGRRYYGYTF	TGTGCCTGGAGTGGACGCAGGTACTATGGCTACACCTTC
TRBV5-1	TRBD2	once	TRBJ2-1	CASTPSTSGVGNEQFF	TGCGCCAGCACACCGTCGACTAGCGGAGTTGGCAATGAGCAGTTCTTC
TRBV9	.	.	TRBJ2-3	CASSVGAGGTDTQYF	TGTGCCAGCAGCGTAGGGGCAGGAGGCACAGATACGCAGTATTTT
TRBV5-4	.	.	TRBJ1-1	CASSNLGNPYTEAFF	TGTGCCAGCAGCAATTTGGGGAACCCTTACACTGAAGCTTTCTTT
TRBV5-1	.	.	TRBJ2-2	CASSFQATGSGTGELFF	TGCGCCAGCAGCTTCCAAGCTACAGGGAGTGGCACCGGGGAGCTGTTTTTT
TRBV6-1	TRBD1	.	TRBJ1-1	CASSRDRGLGTEAFF	TGTGCCAGCAGCCGGGACAGGGGGCTGGGCACTGAAGCTTTCTTT
TRBV11-2	TRBD1	.	TRBJ1-2	CASSFPPGQGFRGYTF	TGTGCCAGCAGCTTCCCCCCGGGACAGGGGTTTCGTGGCTACACCTTC
TRBV28	TRBD1	.	TRBJ2-2	CASSQDRVRTGELFF	TGTGCCAGCAGCCAAGACAGGGTAAGGACCGGGGAGCTGTTTTTT
TRBV11-3	.	.	TRBJ2-4	CASSNPGDRNEYF	TGTGCCAGCAGCAACCCAGGGGACCGGAATGAGTACTTC
TRBV27	TRBD1	.	TRBJ1-1	CASSPTVDREAFF	TGTGCCAGCAGTCCTACCGTTGACAGGGAGGCTTTCTTT
TRBV6-5	.	.	TRBJ2-2	CASSPTDTGELFF	TGTGCCAGCAGCCCCACAGACACCGGGGAGCTGTTTTTT
TRBV4-1	.	.	TRBJ2-3	CASSQPRERGTRNF	TGCGCCAGCAGCCAGCCTAGGGAGAGGGGCACCAGGAATTTT
TRBV7-9	.	.	TRBJ1-2	CASSLDGGPNYGYTF	TGTGCCAGCAGCTTAGATGGGGGGCCAAACTATGGCTACACCTTC
TRBV5-1	.	.	TRBJ2-5	CASSLNVLGQETQYF	TGCGCCAGCAGCCTGAACGTTTTAGGGCAAGAGACCCAGTACTTC
TRBV5-4	TRBD1	.	TRBJ2-7	CASSLEGQSYEQYF	TGTGCCAGCAGCTTGGAGGGACAGAGCTACGAGCAGTACTTC
TRBV20-1	.	.	TRBJ2-7	CSARLVYEQYF	TGCAGTGCTAGACTAGTCTACGAGCAGTACTTC
TRBV10-3	.	.	TRBJ2-2	CAITDSVNTGELFF	TGTGCCATCACGGATAGCGTTAACACCGGGGAGCTGTTTTTT
TRBV7-6	TRBD1	.	TRBJ2-2	CASSSTTGGNGELFF	TGTGCCAGCAGCTCCACCACAGGGGGCAACGGGGAGCTGTTTTTT
TRBV7-8	.	.	TRBJ2-2	CASSLVESTGELFF	TGTGCCAGCAGCTTAGTTGAGTCGACCGGGGAGCTGTTTTTT
TRBV30	.	.	TRBJ1-2	CAWRPSLGGYTF	TGTGCCTGGAGGCCCAGCCTGGGGGGCTACACCTTC
TRBV10-3	TRBD1	.	TRBJ2-3	CAISESRRQGTDTQYF	TGTGCCATCAGTGAGTCGAGGAGACAGGGAACAGATACGCAGTATTTT
TRBV11-1	.	.	TRBJ2-6	CASSFRGYGANVLTF	TGTGCCAGCAGCTTTAGGGGGTATGGGGCCAACGTCCTGACTTTC
TRBV9	.	.	TRBJ2-1	CASSVLADNEQFF	TGTGCCAGCAGCGTATTGGCTGACAATGAGCAGTTCTTC
TRBV5-6	.	.	TRBJ2-7	CASSLVGYEQYF	TGTGCCAGCAGCTTGGTTGGCTACGAGCAGTACTTC